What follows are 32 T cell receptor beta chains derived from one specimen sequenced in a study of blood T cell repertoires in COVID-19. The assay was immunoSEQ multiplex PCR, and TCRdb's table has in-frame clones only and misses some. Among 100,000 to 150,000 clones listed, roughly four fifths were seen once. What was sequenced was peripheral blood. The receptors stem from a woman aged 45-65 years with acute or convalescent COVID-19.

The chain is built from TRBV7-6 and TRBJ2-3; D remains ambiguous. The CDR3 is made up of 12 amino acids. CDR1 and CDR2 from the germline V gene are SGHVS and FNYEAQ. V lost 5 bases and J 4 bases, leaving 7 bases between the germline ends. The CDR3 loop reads CASSRLADTQYF. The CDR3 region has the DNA TGTGCCAGCAGCCGACTTGCAGATACGCAGTATTTT. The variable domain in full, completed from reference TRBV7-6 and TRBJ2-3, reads GAGVSQSPRYKVTKRGQDVALRCDPISGHVSLYWYRQALGQGPEFLTYFNYEAQQDKSGLPNDRFSAERPEGSISTLTIQRTEQRDSAMYRCASSRLADTQYFGPGTRLTVL.

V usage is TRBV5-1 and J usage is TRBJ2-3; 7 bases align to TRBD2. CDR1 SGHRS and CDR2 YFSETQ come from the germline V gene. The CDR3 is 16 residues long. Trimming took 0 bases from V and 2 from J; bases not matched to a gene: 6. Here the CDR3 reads CASSLEGRGTTDTQYF. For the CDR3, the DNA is TGCGCCAGCAGCTTGGAGGGGCGGGGGACCACAGATACGCAGTATTTT.

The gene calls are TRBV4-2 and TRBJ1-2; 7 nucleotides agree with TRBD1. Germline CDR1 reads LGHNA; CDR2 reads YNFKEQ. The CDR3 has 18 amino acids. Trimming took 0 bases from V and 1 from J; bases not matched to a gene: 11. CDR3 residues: CASSQDGTNRGLNYGYTF. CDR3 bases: TGTGCCAGCAGCCAAGATGGCACAAACAGGGGTCTTAACTATGGCTACACCTTC.

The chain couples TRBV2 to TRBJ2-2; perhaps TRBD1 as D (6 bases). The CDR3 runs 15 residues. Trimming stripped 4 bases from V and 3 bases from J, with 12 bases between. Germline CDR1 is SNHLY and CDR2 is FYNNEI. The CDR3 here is CASSVDRPYTGELFF. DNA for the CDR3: TGTGCCAGCAGTGTCGACAGGCCTTACACCGGGGAGCTGTTTTTT.

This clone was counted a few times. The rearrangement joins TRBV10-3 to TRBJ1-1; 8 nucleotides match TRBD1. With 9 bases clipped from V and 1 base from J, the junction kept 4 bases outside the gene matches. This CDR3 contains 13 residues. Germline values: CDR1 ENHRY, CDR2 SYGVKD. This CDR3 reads CAIQDRENTEAFF. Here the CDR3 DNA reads TGTGCCATTCAGGACAGGGAGAACACTGAAGCTTTCTTT.

The CDR3: CASSLFGHTEAFF. The CDR3 DNA is TGTGCCAGCAGTCTATTTGGGCACACTGAAGCTTTCTTT. The chain has TRBV6-5 and TRBJ1-1; D call uncertain. This CDR3 contains 13 residues. Germline V gene data show CDR1 as MNHEY and CDR2 as SVGAGI. The germline V and J ends were trimmed by 5 bases and 3 bases, with 10 bases remaining between them.

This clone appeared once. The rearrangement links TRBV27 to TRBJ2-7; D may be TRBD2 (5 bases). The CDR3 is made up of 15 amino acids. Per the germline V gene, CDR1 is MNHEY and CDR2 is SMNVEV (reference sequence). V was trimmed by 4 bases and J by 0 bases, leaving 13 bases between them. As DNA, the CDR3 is TGTGCCAGCAGTTGGAAAGGGAGAACCTCCTACGAGCAGTACTTC. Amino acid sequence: CASSWKGRTSYEQYF.

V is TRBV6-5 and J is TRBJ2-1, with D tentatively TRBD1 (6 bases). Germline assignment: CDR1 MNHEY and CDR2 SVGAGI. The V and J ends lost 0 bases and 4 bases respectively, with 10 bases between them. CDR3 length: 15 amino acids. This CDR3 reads CASSYSTGPYNEQFF. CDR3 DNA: TGTGCCAGCAGTTACTCGACAGGACCTTACAATGAGCAGTTCTTC.

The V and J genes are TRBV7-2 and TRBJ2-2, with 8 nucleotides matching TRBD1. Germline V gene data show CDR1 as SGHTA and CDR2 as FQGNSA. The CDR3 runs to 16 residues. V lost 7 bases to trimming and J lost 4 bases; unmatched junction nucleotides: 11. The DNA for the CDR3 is TGTGCCAGCACCCACCCGGACAGGGAAGGCACCGGGGAGCTGTTTTTT. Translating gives CASTHPDREGTGELFF. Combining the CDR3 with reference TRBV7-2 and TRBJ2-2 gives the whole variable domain GAGVSQSPSNKVTEKGKDVELRCDPISGHTALYWYRQSLGQGLEFLIYFQGNSAPDKSGLPSDRFSAERTGGSVSTLTIQRTQQEDSAVYLCASTHPDREGTGELFFGEGSRLTVL.

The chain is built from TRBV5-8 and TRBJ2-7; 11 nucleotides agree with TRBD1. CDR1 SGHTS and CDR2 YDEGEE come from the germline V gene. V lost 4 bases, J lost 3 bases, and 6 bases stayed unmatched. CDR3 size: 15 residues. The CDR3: CASSLDRGRNYEQYF. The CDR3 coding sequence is TGTGCCAGCAGCCTGGACAGGGGGCGCAACTACGAGCAGTACTTC.

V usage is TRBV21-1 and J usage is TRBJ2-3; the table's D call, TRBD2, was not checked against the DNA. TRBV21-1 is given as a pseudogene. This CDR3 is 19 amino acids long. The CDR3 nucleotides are TGTGCCAGCAGCAAAGCAGGGACTAGCGGGGGGGCCGTAACAGATACGCAGTATTTT. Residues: CASSKAGTSGGAVTDTQYF.

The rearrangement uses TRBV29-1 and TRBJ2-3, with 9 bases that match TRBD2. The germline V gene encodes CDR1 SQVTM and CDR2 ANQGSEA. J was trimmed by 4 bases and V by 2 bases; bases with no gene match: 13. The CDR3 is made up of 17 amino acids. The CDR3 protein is CSVEIGGGAPGADTQYF. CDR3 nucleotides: TGCAGCGTTGAAATCGGCGGGGGGGCTCCTGGCGCAGATACGCAGTATTTT.

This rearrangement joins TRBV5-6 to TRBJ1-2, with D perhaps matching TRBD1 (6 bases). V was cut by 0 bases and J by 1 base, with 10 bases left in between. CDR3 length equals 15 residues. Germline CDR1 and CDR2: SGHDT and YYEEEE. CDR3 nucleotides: TGTGCCAGCAGCTTGGTGCAGGGGCGTAACTATGGCTACACCTTC. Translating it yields CASSLVQGRNYGYTF.

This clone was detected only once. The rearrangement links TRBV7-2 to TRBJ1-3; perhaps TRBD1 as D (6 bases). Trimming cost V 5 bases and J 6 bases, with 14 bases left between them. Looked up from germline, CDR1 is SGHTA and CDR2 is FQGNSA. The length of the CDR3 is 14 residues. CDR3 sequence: CASSLTDSPNTIYF. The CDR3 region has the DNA TGTGCCAGCAGCCTCACGGACAGCCCAAACACCATATATTTT.

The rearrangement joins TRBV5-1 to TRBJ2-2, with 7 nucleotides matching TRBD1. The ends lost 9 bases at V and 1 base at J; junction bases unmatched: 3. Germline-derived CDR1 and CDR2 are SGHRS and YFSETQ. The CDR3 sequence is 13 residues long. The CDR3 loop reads CATGTENTGELFF. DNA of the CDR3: TGCGCCACGGGGACAGAGAACACCGGGGAGCTGTTTTTT.

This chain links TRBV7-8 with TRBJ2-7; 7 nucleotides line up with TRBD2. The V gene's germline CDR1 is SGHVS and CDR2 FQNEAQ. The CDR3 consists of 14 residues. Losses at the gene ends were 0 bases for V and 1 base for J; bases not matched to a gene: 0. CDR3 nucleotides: TGTGCCAGCAGCTTAGCGGGGGGGTCCTACGAGCAGTACTTC. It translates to CASSLAGGSYEQYF. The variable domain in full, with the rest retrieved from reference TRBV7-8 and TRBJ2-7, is GAGVSQSPRYKVAKRGQDVALRCDPISGHVSLFWYQQALGQGPEFLTYFQNEAQLDKSGLPSDRFFAERPEGSVSTLKIQRTQQEDSAVYLCASSLAGGSYEQYFGPGTRLTVT.

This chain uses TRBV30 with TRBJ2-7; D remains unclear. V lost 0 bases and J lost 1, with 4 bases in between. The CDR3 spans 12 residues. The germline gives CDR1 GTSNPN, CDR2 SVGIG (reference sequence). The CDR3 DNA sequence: TGTGCCTGGAGTGTCCGTTCCTACGAGCAGTACTTC. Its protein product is CAWSVRSYEQYF.

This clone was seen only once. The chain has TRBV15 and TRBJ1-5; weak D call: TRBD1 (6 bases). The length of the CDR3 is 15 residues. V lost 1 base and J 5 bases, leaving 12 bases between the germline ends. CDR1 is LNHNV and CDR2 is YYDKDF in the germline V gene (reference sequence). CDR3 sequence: CATSRVQGNHQPQHF. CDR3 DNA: TGTGCCACCAGCAGAGTACAGGGAAACCATCAGCCCCAGCATTTT.

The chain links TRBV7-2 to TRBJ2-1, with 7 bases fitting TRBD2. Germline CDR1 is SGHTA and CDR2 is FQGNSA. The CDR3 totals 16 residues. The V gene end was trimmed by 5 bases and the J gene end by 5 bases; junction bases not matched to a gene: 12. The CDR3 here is CASSPPGLRGNNEQFF. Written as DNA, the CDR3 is TGTGCCAGCAGCCCTCCCGGTTTGCGGGGGAACAATGAGCAGTTCTTC.

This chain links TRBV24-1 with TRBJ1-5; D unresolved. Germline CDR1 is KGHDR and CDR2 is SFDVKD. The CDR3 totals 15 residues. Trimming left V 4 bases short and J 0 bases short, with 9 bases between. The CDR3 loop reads CATSESIYSNQPQHF. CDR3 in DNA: TGTGCCACCAGTGAATCTATCTATAGCAATCAGCCCCAGCATTTT.

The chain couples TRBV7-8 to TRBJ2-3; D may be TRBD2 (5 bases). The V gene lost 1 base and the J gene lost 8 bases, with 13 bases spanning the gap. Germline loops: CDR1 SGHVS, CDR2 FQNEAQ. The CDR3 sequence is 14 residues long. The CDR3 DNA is TGTGCCAGCAGCTTAGGGAGGACTCCTGGTACGCAGTATTTT. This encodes CASSLGRTPGTQYF.

CDR3 DNA sequence: TGCAGCGTCAGGGTCGGACCAAACACTGAAGCTTTCTTT. This encodes CSVRVGPNTEAFF. The J gene is TRBJ1-1, the V gene TRBV29-1; D might be TRBD1 (5 bases). With 6 bases removed from V and 2 bases from J, the gap between germline ends came to 13 bases. The CDR3 is 13 residues long. The V gene's germline CDR1 is SQVTM and CDR2 ANQGSEA. Full variable domain (missing parts from reference TRBV29-1 and TRBJ1-1): SAVISQKPSRDICQRGTSLTIQCQVDSQVTMMFWYRQQPGQSLTLIATANQGSEATYESGFVIDKFPISRPNLTFSTLTVSNMSPEDSSIYLCSVRVGPNTEAFFGQGTRLTVV.

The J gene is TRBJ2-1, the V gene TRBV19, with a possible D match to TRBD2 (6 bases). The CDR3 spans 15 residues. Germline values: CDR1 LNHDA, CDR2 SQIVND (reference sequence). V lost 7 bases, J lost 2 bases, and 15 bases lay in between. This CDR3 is CASTKAGWTYNEQFF. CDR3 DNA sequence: TGTGCCAGTACCAAAGCGGGTTGGACCTACAATGAGCAGTTCTTC.

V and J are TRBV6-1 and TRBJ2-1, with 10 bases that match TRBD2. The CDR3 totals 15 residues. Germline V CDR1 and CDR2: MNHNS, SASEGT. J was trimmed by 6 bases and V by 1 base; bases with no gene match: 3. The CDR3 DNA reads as TGTGCCAGCAGTGAAGTAATAGCGGGGGGCAATGAGCAGTTCTTC. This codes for CASSEVIAGGNEQFF.

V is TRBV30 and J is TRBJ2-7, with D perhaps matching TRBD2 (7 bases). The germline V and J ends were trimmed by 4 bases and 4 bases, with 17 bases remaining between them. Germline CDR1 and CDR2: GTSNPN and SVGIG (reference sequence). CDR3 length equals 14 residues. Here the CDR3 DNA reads TGTGCCTGGACGAAAGGACGGGGGGCATACGAGCAGTACTTC. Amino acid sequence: CAWTKGRGAYEQYF. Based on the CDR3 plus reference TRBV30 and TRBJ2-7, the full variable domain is SQTIHQWPATLVQPVGSPLSLECTVEGTSNPNLYWYRQAAGRGLQLLFYSVGIGQISSEVPQNLSASRPQDRQFILSSKKLLLSDSGFYLCAWTKGRGAYEQYFGPGTRLTVT.

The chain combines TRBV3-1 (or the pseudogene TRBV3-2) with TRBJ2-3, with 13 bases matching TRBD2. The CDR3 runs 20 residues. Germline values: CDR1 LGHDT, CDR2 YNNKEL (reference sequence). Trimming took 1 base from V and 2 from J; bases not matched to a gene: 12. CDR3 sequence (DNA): TGTGCCAGCAGCCAAGTTGCTCCGGGACTAGCGGGGACTAACACAGATACGCAGTATTTT. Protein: CASSQVAPGLAGTNTDTQYF.

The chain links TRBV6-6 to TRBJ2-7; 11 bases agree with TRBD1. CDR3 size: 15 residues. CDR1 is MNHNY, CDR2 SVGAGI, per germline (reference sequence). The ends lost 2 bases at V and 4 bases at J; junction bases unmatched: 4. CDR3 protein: CASSYPGQGAYEQYF. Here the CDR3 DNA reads TGTGCCAGCAGTTACCCAGGACAGGGGGCATACGAGCAGTACTTC.

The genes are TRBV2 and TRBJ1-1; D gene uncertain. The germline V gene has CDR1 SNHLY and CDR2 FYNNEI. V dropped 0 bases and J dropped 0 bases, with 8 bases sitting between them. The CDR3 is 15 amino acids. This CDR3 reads CASSEATRVNTEAFF. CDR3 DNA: TGTGCCAGCAGTGAAGCCACCCGGGTGAACACTGAAGCTTTCTTT.

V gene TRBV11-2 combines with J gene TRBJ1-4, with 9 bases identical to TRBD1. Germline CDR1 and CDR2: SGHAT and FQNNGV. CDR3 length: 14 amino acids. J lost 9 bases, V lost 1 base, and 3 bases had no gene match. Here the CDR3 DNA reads TGTGCCAGCAGCTTAGGTGGACAGGGGAAAAAACTGTTTTTT. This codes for CASSLGGQGKKLFF. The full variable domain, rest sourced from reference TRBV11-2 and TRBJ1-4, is EAGVAQSPRYKIIEKRQSVAFWCNPISGHATLYWYQQILGQGPKLLIQFQNNGVVDDSQLPKDRFSAERLKGVDSTLKIQPAKLEDSAVYLCASSLGGQGKKLFFGSGTQLSVL.

CDR3: CASSERGQGMAQHF. The CDR3 DNA reads TGTGCCAGCAGCGAGAGGGGGCAGGGGATGGCCCAGCATTTT. The chain is built from TRBV2 and TRBJ1-5, with 7 bases that match TRBD1. After removal of 6 bases from V and 11 bases from J, the junction contained 13 bases not matched to a gene. The germline V gene has CDR1 SNHLY and CDR2 FYNNEI. The CDR3 runs to 14 residues.

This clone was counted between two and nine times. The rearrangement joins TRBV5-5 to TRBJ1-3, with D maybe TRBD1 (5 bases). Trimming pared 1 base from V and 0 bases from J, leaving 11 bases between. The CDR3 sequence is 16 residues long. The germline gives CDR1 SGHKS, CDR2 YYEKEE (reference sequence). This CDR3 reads CASSLIPGFSGNTIYF. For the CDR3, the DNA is TGTGCCAGCAGCTTGATACCAGGGTTCTCTGGAAACACCATATATTTT. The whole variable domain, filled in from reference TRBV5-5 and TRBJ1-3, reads DAGVTQSPTHLIKTRGQQVTLRCSPISGHKSVSWYQQVLGQGPQFIFQYYEKEERGRGNFPDRFSARQFPNYSSELNVNALLLGDSALYLCASSLIPGFSGNTIYFGEGSWLTVV.

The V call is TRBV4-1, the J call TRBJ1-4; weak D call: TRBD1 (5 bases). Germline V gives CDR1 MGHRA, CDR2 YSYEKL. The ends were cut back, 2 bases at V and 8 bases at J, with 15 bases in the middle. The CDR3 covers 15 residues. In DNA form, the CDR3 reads TGCGCCAGCAGCCAACCTAGGGGCCAGAAGGAAAAACTGTTTTTT. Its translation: CASSQPRGQKEKLFF.